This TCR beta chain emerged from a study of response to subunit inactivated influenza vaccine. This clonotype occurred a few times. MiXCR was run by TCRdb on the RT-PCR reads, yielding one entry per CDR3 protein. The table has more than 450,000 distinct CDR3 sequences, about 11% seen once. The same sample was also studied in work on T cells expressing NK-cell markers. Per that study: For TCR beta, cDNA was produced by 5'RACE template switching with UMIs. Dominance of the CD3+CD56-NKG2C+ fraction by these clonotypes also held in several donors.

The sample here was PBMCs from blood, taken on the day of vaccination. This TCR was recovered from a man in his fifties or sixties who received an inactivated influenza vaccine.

The CDR3 nucleotides read TGTGCCAGCTCACCGGGACTAGCGGTTCCTCGGTACTTC. This translates into CASSPGLAVPRYF. The gene calls are TRBV18 and TRBJ2-7; 11 bases are shared with TRBD2. CDR1 is KGHSH, CDR2 LQKENI, per germline. The CDR3 is 13 amino acids. The J segment lost 12 bases and the V segment lost 3 bases, leaving 7 bases of the junction unmatched.